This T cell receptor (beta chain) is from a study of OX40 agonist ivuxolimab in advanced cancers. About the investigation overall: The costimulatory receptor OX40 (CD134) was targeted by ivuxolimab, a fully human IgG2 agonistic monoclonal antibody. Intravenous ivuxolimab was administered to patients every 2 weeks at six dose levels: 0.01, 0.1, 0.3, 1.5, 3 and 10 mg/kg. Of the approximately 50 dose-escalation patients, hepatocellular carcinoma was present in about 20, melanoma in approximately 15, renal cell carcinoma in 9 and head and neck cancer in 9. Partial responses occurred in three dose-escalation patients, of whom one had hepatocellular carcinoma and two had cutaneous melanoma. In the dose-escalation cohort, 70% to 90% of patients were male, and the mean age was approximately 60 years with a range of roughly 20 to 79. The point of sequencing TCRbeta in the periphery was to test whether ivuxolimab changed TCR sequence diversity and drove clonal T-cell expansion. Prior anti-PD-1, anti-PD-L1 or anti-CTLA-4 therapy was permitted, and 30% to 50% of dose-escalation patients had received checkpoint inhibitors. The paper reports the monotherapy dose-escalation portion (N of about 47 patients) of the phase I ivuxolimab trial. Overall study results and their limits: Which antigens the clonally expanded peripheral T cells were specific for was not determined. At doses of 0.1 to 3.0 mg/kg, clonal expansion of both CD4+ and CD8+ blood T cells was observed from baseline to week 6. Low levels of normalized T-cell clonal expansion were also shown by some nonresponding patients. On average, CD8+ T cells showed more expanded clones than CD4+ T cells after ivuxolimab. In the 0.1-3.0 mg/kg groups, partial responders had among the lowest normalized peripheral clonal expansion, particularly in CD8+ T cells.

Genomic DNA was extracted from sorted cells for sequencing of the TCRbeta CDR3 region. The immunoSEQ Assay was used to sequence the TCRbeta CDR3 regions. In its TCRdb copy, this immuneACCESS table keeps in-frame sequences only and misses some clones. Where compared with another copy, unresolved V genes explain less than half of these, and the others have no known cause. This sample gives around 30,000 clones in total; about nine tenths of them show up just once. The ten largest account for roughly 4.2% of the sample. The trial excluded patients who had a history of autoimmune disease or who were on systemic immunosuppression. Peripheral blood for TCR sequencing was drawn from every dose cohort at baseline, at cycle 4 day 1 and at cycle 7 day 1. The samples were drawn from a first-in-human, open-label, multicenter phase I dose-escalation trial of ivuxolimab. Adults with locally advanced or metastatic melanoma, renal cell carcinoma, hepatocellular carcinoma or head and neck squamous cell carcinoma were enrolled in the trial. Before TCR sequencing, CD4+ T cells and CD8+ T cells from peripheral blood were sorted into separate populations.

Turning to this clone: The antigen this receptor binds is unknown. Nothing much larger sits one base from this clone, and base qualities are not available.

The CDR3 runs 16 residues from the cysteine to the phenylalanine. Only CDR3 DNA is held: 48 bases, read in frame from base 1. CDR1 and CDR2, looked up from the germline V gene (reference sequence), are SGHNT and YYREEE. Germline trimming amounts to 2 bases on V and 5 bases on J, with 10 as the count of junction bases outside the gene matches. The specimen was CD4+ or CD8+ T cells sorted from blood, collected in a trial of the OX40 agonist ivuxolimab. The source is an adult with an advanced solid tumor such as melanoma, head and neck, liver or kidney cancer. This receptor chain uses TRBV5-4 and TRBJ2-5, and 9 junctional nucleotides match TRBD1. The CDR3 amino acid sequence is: CASSFSGTGTYETQYF. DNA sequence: TGTGCCAGCAGCTTCTCCGGGACAGGGACTTACGAGACCCAGTACTTC.